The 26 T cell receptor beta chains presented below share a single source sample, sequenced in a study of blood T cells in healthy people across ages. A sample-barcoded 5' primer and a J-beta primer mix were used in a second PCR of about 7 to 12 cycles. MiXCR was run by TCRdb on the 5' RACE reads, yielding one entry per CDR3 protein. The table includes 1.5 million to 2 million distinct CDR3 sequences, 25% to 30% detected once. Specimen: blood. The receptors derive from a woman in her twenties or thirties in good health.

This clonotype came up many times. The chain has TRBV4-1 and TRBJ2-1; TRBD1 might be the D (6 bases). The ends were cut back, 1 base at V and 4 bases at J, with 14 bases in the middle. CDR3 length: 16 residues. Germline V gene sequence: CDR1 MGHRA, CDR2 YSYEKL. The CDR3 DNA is TGCGCCAGCAGCCAAGGGCGGACAGCCCGATACAATGAGCAGTTCTTC. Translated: CASSQGRTARYNEQFF.

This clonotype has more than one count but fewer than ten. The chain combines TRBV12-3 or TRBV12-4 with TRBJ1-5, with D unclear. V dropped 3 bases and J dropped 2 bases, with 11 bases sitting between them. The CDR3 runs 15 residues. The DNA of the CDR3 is TGTGCCAGCAGTTTCATCTCTCGGGGCAATCAGCCCCAGCATTTT. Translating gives CASSFISRGNQPQHF.

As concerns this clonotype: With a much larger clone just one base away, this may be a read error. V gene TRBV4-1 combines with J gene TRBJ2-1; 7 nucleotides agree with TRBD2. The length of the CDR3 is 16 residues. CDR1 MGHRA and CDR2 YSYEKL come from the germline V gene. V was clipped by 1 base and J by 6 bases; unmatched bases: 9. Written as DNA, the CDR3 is TGCGCCAGCAGCCAAGGATGGAGTGGCGGGGGCAATGAGCAGTTCTTC. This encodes CASSQGWSGGGNEQFF.

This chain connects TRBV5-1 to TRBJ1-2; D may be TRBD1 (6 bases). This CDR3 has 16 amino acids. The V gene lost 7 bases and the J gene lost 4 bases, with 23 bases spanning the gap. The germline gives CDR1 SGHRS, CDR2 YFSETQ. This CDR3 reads CASGPALGQTTYGYTF. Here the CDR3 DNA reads TGCGCCAGCGGCCCGGCGCTGGGACAAACGACCTATGGCTACACCTTC. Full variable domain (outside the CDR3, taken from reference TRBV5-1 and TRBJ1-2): KAGVTQTPRYLIKTRGQQVTLSCSPISGHRSVSWYQQTPGQGLQFLFEYFSETQRNKGNFPGRFSGRQFSNSRSEMNVSTLELGDSALYLCASGPALGQTTYGYTFGSGTRLTVV.

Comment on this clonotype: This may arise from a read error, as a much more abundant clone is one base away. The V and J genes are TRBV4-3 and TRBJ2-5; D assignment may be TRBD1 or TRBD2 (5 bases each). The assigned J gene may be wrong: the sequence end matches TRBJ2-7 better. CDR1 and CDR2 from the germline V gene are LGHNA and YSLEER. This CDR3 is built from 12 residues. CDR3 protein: CTSSQDGGEQYF. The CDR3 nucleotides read TGCACCAGCAGCCAAGATGGGGGCGAGCAGTACTTC.

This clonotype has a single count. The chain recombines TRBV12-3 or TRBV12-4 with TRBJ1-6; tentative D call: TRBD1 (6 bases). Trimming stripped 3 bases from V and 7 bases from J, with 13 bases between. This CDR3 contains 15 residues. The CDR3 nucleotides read TGTGCCAGCAGTTTTTCTAAACAGGGAAATTCACCCCTCCACTTT. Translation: CASSFSKQGNSPLHF.

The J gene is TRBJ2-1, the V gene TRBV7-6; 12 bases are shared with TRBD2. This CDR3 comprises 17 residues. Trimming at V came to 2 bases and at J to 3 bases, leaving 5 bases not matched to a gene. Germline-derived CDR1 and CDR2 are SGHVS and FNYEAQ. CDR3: CASSLRLAGALYNEQFF. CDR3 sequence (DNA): TGTGCCAGCAGCTTAAGACTAGCGGGGGCCCTCTACAATGAGCAGTTCTTC.

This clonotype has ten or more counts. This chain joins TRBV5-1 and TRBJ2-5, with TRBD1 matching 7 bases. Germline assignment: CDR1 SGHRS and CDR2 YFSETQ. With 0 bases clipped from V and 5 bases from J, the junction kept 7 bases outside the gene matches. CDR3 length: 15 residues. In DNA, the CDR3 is TGCGCCAGCAGCTTGGCGGTCAGGGGGTCGGAGACCCAGTACTTC. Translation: CASSLAVRGSETQYF.

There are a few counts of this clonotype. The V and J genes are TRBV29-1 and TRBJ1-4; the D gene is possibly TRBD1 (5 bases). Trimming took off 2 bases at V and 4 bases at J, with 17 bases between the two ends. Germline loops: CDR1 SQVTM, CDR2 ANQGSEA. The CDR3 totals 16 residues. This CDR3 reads CSVEQRGRKGNEKLFF. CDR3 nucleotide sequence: TGCAGCGTTGAACAGAGGGGCAGGAAGGGTAATGAAAAACTGTTTTTT. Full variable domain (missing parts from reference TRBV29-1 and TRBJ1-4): SAVISQKPSRDICQRGTSLTIQCQVDSQVTMMFWYRQQPGQSLTLIATANQGSEATYESGFVIDKFPISRPNLTFSTLTVSNMSPEDSSIYLCSVEQRGRKGNEKLFFGSGTQLSVL.

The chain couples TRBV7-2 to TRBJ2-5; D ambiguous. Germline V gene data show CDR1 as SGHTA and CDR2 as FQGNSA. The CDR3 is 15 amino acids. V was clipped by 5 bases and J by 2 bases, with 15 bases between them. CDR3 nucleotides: TGTGCCAGCAGCCCAGGACCACATCAACAAGAGACCCAGTACTTC. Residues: CASSPGPHQQETQYF.

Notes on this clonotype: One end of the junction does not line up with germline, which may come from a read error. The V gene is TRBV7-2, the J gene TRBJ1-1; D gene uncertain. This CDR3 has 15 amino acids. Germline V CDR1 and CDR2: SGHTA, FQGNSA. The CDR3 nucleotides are TGTGCCGGCAGCCGAACCTCTCCCTTGAACACTGAAGCTTTCTTT. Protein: CAGSRTSPLNTEAFF.

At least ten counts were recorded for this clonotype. CDR3 in DNA: TGTGCCAGCAGCCCGGGGCAGGTCCGGGGGGAGCAGTACTTC. Translating it yields CASSPGQVRGEQYF. The chain joins TRBV28 to TRBJ2-7; D is possibly TRBD2 (6 bases). This CDR3 region has 14 residues. V lost 6 bases and J 7 bases, leaving 19 bases between the germline ends. The germline gives CDR1 MDHEN, CDR2 SYDVKM.

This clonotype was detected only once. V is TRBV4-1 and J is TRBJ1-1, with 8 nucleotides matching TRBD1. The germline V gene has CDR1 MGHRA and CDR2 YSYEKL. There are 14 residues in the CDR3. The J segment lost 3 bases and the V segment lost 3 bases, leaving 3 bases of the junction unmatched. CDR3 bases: TGCGCCAGCAGCCAGGGACAGGAGGACACTGAAGCTTTCTTT. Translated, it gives CASSQGQEDTEAFF.

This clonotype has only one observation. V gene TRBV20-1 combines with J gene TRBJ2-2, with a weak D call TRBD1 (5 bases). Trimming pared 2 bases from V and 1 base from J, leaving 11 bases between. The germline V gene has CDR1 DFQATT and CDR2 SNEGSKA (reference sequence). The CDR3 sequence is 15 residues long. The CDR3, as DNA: TGCAGTGCTAGAAGACAAACAGGGAACACCGGGGAGCTGTTTTTT. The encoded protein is CSARRQTGNTGELFF.

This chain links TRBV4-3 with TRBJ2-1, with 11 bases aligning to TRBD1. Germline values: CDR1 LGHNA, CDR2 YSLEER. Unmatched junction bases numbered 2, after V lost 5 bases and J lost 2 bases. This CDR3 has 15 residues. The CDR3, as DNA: TGCGCCAGCAGCATGGGACAGGGGGCCTACAATGAGCAGTTCTTC. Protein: CASSMGQGAYNEQFF.

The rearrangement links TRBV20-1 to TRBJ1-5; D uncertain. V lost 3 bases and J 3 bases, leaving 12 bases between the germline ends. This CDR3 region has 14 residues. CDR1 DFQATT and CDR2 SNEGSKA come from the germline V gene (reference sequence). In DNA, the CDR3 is TGCAGTGCTAGTTCGCAGGCTCCCAATCAGCCCCAGCATTTT. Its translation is CSASSQAPNQPQHF.

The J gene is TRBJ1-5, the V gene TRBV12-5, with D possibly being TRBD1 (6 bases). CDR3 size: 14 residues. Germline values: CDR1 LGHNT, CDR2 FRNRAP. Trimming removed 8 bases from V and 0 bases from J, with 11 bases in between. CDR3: CASSTGFSNQPQHF. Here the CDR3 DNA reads TGTGCTAGTAGTACAGGGTTTAGCAATCAGCCCCAGCATTTT.

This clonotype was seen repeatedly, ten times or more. CDR3 sequence reads: CASSLPGQGTEAFF. In nucleotides, the CDR3 is TGCGCCAGCAGCTTGCCGGGACAGGGCACTGAAGCTTTCTTT. This sequence joins TRBV5-1 and TRBJ1-1, with 9 bases identical to TRBD1. CDR3 length: 14 residues. The trim removed 1 base at V and 4 bases at J, leaving 2 bases unmatched. Germline V gene data show CDR1 as SGHRS and CDR2 as YFSETQ.

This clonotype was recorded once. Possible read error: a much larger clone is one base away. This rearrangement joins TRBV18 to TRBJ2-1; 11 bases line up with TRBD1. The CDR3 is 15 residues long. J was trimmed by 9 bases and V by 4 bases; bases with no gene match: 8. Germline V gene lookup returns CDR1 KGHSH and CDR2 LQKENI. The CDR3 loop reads CASSHRDRGSSEQFF. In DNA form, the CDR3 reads TGTGCCAGCTCACACCGGGACAGGGGGAGTTCTGAGCAGTTCTTC.

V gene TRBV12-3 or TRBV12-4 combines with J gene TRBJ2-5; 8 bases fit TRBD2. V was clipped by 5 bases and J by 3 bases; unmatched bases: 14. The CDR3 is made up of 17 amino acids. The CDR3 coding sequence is TGTGCCAGCAGTCCTTGGCGGGGGGCAGCCGAGAAAGAGACCCAGTACTTC. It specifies CASSPWRGAAEKETQYF.

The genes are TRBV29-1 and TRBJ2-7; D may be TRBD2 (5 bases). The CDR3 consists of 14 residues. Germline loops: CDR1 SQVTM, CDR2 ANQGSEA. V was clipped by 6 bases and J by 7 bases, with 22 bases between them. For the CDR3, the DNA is TGCAGCGTGAACCTACCGCGGAGCCCGGGGGAGCAGTACTTC. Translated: CSVNLPRSPGEQYF.

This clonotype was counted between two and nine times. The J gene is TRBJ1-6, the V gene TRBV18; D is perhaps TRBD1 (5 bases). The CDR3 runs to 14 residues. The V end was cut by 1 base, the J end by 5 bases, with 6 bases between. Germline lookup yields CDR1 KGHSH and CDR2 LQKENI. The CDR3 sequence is CASSPQGNNSPLHF. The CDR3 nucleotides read TGTGCCAGCTCACCACAGGGGAATAATTCACCCCTCCACTTT.

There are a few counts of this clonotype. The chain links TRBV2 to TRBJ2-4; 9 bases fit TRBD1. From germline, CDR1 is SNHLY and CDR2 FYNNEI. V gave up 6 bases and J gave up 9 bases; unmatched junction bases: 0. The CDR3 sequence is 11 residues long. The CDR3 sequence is CASRTGGIQYF. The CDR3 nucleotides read TGTGCCAGCAGGACAGGGGGCATTCAGTACTTC.

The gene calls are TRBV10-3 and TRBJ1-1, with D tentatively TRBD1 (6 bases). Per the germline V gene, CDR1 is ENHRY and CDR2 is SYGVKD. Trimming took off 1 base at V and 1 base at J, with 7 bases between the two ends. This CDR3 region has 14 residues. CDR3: CAISELGANTEAFF. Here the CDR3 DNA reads TGTGCCATCAGTGAGTTGGGGGCGAACACTGAAGCTTTCTTT.

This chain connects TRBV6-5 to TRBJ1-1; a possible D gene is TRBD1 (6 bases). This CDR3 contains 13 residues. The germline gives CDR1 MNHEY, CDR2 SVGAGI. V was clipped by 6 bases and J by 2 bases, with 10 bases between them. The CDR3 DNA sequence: TGTGCCAGCAGCGACAGGATAAACACTGAAGCTTTCTTT. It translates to CASSDRINTEAFF.

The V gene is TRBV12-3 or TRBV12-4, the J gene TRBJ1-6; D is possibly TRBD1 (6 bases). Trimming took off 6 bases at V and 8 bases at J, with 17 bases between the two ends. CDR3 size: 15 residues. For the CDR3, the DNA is TGTGCCAGCAGAGGTACCACAGGGCCCGATTCACCCCTCCACTTT. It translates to CASRGTTGPDSPLHF.